This T cell receptor (beta chain) was recovered during a study of a mutant IDH1 vaccine in newly diagnosed glioma. Study-level background: Vaccine dosing followed radiotherapy by 4-6 weeks, or accompanied temozolomide cycles. Overall study findings and caveats: Pseudoprogression apparently lacked any relation to changes in top peripheral T cell clonotypes.

Using immunoSEQ multiplex PCR, the repertoire was profiled, and TCRdb retains in-frame clones only, with some absent. The sample records about 36,000 clones, 60% to 75% being singletons. Germline assignment: CDR1 MGHDK and CDR2 SYGVNS. This CDR3 has 14 amino acids. Unmatched junction bases numbered 3, after V lost 3 bases and J lost 4 bases. On this clone: No antigen is known for it.

As to time point: week 47, end of study. Topical imiquimod was applied with each vaccine dose, which held 300 ug of mutant IDH1 20-mer peptide. The chain carries TRBV25-1 and TRBJ2-3, with 8 bases aligning to TRBD1. The clonotype comes from a man in his forties with glioma. The sample here was PBMCs, taken from a glioma patient whose treatment included an IDH1 peptide vaccine. The CDR3 spells CASSEDRVADTQYF. The CDR3 nucleotides read TGTGCCAGCAGTGAGGACAGGGTGGCAGATACGCAGTATTTT. The whole variable domain, filled in from reference TRBV25-1 and TRBJ2-3, reads EADIYQTPRYLVIGTGKKITLECSQTMGHDKMYWYQQDPGMELHLIHYSYGVNSTEKGDLSSESTVSRIRTEHFPLTLESARPSHTSQYLCASSEDRVADTQYFGPGTRLTVL.